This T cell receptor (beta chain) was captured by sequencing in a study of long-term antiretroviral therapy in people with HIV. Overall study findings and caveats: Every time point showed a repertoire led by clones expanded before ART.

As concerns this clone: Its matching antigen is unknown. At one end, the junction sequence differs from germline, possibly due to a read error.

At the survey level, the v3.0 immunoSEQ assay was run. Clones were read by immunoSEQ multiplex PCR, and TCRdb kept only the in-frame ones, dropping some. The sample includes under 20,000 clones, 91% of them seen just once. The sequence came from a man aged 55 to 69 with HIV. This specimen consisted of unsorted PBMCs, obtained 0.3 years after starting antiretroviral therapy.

The CDR3 sequence: CASSRETGGSYNSPLHF. CDR3 nucleotides: TGCGCCAGCAGCCGAGAGACAGGGGGCTCCTATAATTCACCCCTCCACTTT. The rearrangement links TRBV5-4 to TRBJ1-6, with 9 bases that match TRBD1. The CDR3 totals 17 residues. Germline lookup yields CDR1 SGHNT and CDR2 YYREEE (reference sequence). Filled out from reference TRBV5-4 and TRBJ1-6, the complete variable domain reads ETGVTQSPTHLIKTRGQQVTLRCSSQSGHNTVSWYQQALGQGPQFIFQYYREEENGRGNFPPRFSGLQFPNYSSELNVNALELDDSALYLCASSRETGGSYNSPLHFGNGTRLTVT.